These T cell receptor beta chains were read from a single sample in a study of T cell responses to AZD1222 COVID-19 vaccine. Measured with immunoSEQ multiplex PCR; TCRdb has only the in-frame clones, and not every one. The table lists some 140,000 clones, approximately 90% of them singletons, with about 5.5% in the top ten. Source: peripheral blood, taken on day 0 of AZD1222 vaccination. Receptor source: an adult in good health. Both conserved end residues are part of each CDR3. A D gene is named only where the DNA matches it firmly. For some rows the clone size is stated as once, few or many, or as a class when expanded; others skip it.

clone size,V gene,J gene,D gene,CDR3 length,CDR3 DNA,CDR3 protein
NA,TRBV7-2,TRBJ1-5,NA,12,TGTGCCAGCAGCTTAGTGGGTCAGCCCCAGCATTTT,CASSLVGQPQHF
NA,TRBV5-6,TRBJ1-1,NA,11,TGTGCCAGCAGCTTGGGGTCTGAAGCTTTCTTT,CASSLGSEAFF
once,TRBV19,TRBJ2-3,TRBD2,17,TGTGCCAGTAGTCCGCGACTAGCGGGAGGGCCGGGGGATACGCAGTATTTT,CASSPRLAGGPGDTQYF
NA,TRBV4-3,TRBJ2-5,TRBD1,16,TGCGCCAGCAGCCAAGCCTGGGGACAGGGAGCGGAGACCCAGTACTTC,CASSQAWGQGAETQYF
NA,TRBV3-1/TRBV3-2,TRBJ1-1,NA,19,TGTGCCAGCAGCCAAGCCGCGAACGCAATCGGCCCAACTCACACTGAAGCTTTCTTT,CASSQAANAIGPTHTEAFF
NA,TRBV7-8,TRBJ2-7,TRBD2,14,TGTGCCAGCCAGACACTAGCGGGGGCCTACGAGCAGTACTTC,CASQTLAGAYEQYF
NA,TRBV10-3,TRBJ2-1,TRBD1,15,TGTGCCATCAGCGGCCGGGACAGGGAAAGCAATGAGCAGTTCTTC,CAISGRDRESNEQFF
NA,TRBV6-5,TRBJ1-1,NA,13,TGTGCCAGCGCCTGGACGCCGGGGACTGAAGCTTTCTTT,CASAWTPGTEAFF
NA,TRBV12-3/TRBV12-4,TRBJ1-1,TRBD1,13,TGTGCCAGCACCCGTACAGGGGAGAATGAAGCTTTCTTT,CASTRTGENEAFF
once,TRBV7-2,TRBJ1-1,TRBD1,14,TGTGCCAGCAGCTTATCGGGACAGGATATTGAAGCTTTCTTT,CASSLSGQDIEAFF
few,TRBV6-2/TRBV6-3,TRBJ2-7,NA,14,TGTGCCAGCAGTTATGCGTACGGTTCCTACGAGCAGTACTTC,CASSYAYGSYEQYF
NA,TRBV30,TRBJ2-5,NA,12,TGTGCCTGGACTAGGGGTAGAGAGACCCAGTACTTC,CAWTRGRETQYF
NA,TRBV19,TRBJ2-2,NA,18,TGTGCCAGTAGTATAGGGGACGTCCATCTGGGGGACACCGGGGAGCTGTTTTTT,CASSIGDVHLGDTGELFF
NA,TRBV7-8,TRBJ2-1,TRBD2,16,TGTGCCAGCAGCTTAGAGGTAGCGGGAGCTAGGTATGAGCAGTTCTTC,CASSLEVAGARYEQFF
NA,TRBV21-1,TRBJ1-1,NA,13,TGTGCCAGCAGATCTTGGGGGTTGACTGAAGCTTTCTTT,CASRSWGLTEAFF
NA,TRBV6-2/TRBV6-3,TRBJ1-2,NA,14,TGTGCCAGCAGTTACGTCGGGGCCTACTATGGCTACACCTTC,CASSYVGAYYGYTF
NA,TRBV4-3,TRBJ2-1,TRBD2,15,TGCGCCAGCAGCCAAGATCCGGGAGGGTACAATGAGCAGTTCTTC,CASSQDPGGYNEQFF
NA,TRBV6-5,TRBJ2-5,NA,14,TGTGCCAGCAGTTACGTGGGCAAGGTCGGGACCCAGTACTTC,CASSYVGKVGTQYF
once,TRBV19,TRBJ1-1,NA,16,TGTGCCAGTAGCCACCCCCCAGGGTCCGGTGTGTCTGAAGCTTTCTTT,CASSHPPGSGVSEAFF
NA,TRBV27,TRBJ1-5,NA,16,TGTGCCAGCAGTTTATCAGCAGGGGACCCCTGGGAGCCCCAGCATTTT,CASSLSAGDPWEPQHF
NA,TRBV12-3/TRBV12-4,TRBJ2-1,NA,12,TGTGCCAGCAGTTTAGTGTTAGACGAGCAGTTCTTC,CASSLVLDEQFF
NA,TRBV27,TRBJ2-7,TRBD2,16,TGTGCCAGCAGTTTATGGGGACTAGCGGGAGAGAACGAGCAGTACTTC,CASSLWGLAGENEQYF